The 26 T cell receptor beta chains listed next were all sequenced from one sample in a study of read filtering for tumor transcriptome and immune sequencing. Molecular barcoded adaptors covering alpha/delta and beta/gamma chains were used on approximately 440 ng RNA. TCRdb independently ran MiXCR on the reads; one entry per CDR3 protein. The table records approximately 62,000 distinct CDR3 sequences, approximately 18% of them present only once. Sequences were obtained from a population of CD138-negative cells sorted from bone marrow. The receptors were gathered from a donor aged 40 or over with multiple myeloma.

This clonotype was detected ten times or more. This chain joins TRBV12-3 or TRBV12-4 and TRBJ2-5, with D perhaps TRBD1 (7 bases). This CDR3 spans 15 amino acids. Trimming removed 3 bases from V and 1 base from J, with 12 bases in between. The CDR3 DNA reads as TGTGCCAGCAGTTTCTGGCAGGGGGGCCAAGAGACCCAGTACTTC. Amino acid sequence: CASSFWQGGQETQYF.

This clonotype was detected ten times or more. The rearrangement joins TRBV20-1 to TRBJ2-1, with 9 bases identical to TRBD2. Germline assignment: CDR1 DFQATT and CDR2 SNEGSKA (reference sequence). The CDR3 sequence is 15 residues long. J was trimmed by 7 bases and V by 3 bases; bases with no gene match: 10. CDR3 loop: CSASLSGSLVNEQFF. The CDR3 nucleotides are TGCAGTGCTAGCCTTAGCGGGAGTCTCGTAAATGAGCAGTTCTTC.

At least ten counts were recorded for this clonotype. Given a much more abundant clone one base away, this may be a read error. The chain joins TRBV14 to TRBJ1-1, with 10 bases that match TRBD1. Germline V gene lookup returns CDR1 SGHDN and CDR2 FVKESK. This CDR3 contains 16 residues. Germline trimming cut 3 bases from V and 2 bases from J; bases unmatched to any gene: 6. CDR3 region: CASSHGTGVYNTEAFF. As DNA, the CDR3 is TGTGCCAGCAGCCATGGGACAGGGGTTTACAACACTGAAGCTTTCTTT.

This clonotype was observed at least ten times. This chain uses TRBV6-5 with TRBJ2-1, with 10 bases that match TRBD2. V dropped 6 bases and J dropped 5; count of bases not matched to a gene: 4. CDR1 is MNHEY and CDR2 is SVGAGI in the germline V gene. The length of the CDR3 is 14 residues. The CDR3 sequence is CASRVAGGDNEQFF. The CDR3 DNA reads as TGTGCCAGCAGAGTAGCGGGAGGTGACAATGAGCAGTTCTTC.

Worth noting for this clonotype: One base away lies a much larger clone, so this may be a sequencing read error. The rearrangement uses TRBV7-2 and TRBJ2-2, with a tentative D call TRBD2 (5 bases). In germline, CDR1 is SGHTA, CDR2 FQGNSA. The CDR3 consists of 15 residues. The CDR3 sequence is CASSFGRANTGELLF. Written as DNA, the CDR3 is TGTGCCAGCAGCTTTGGAAGGGCCAACACCGGGGAGCTGCTTTTT.

This clonotype occurred many times. The chain links TRBV29-1 to TRBJ1-5; D is ambiguous. CDR3 size: 12 residues. V gave up 4 bases and J gave up 3 bases, with 7 bases separating them. Germline V gene data show CDR1 as SQVTM and CDR2 as ANQGSEA. This CDR3 is CSVVGNNQPQHF. The CDR3 bases are TGCAGCGTTGTAGGCAACAATCAGCCCCAGCATTTT. The full variable domain, its missing parts supplied by reference TRBV29-1 and TRBJ1-5, is SAVISQKPSRDICQRGTSLTIQCQVDSQVTMMFWYRQQPGQSLTLIATANQGSEATYESGFVIDKFPISRPNLTFSTLTVSNMSPEDSSIYLCSVVGNNQPQHFGDGTRLSIL.

V gene TRBV4-1 combines with J gene TRBJ1-1; no clear D. This CDR3 has 15 residues. Germline V lookup: CDR1 MGHRA, CDR2 YSYEKL. Trimming cost V 0 bases and J 0 bases, with 8 bases left between them. The CDR3 DNA reads as TGCGCCAGCAGCCAAGAAAGCACCTTGAACACTGAAGCTTTCTTT. Translation gives CASSQESTLNTEAFF.

Turning to this clonotype: Only one base separates this from a far larger clonotype, so it likely reflects a read error. The gene calls are TRBV3-2 and TRBJ2-5; the table's TRBD1 call for D was not verified on the DNA. TRBV3-2 is an annotated pseudogene. The CDR3 is 16 residues long. The chain's CDR3 is CASSQDSSGATETQYF. CDR3 DNA sequence: TGTGCCAGCAGCCAAGATAGTTCGGGGGCCACAGAGACCCAGTACTTC.

This clonotype was found many times. The V call is TRBV20-1, the J call TRBJ2-3, with a tentative D call TRBD2 (6 bases). Trimming took off 3 bases at V and 0 bases at J, with 13 bases between the two ends. This CDR3 is 15 amino acids long. Germline V CDR1 and CDR2: DFQATT, SNEGSKA (reference sequence). For the CDR3, the DNA is TGCAGTGCTAGGAAACTAGCAGCTAGCACAGATACGCAGTATTTT. It encodes CSARKLAASTDTQYF.

For this clonotype: This may come from a read error, since a much larger clone is one base off. The genes are TRBV3-1 and TRBJ2-3; 10 positions agree with TRBD2. This CDR3 is built from 18 residues. Germline CDR1 LGHDT, CDR2 YNNKEL (reference sequence). Here the CDR3 DNA reads TGTGCCAGCAGCCAAGAAGGTGGAGCGGGAGGGCCCGCAGATACGCGGTATTTT. It translates to CASSQEGGAGGPADTRYF.

In its sample, this clonotype was seen many times. This rearrangement joins TRBV28 to TRBJ2-2, with 8 positions matching TRBD1. The ends lost 6 bases at V and 4 bases at J; junction bases unmatched: 13. Germline CDR1 MDHEN, CDR2 SYDVKM. The CDR3 sequence is 17 residues long. Here the CDR3 reads CASSVHRGFSSTGELFF. The CDR3 DNA is TGTGCCAGCAGCGTCCACAGGGGGTTCTCGTCCACCGGGGAGCTGTTTTTT. The whole variable domain, filled in from reference TRBV28 and TRBJ2-2, reads DVKVTQSSRYLVKRTGEKVFLECVQDMDHENMFWYRQDPGLGLRLIYFSYDVKMKEKGDIPEGYSVSREKKERFSLILESASTNQTSMYLCASSVHRGFSSTGELFFGEGSRLTVL.

This clonotype has ten or more counts. The chain employs TRBV20-1 and TRBJ2-1, with a possible D match to TRBD1 (6 bases). V lost 7 bases and J lost 1, with 14 bases in between. The CDR3 spans 14 residues. CDR1 and CDR2 (germline): DFQATT, SNEGSKA (reference sequence). This chain's CDR3 is CSGLNRESYNEQFF. The CDR3 region has the DNA TGCAGTGGGTTGAACAGGGAGTCCTACAATGAGCAGTTCTTC.

This chain links TRBV10-3 with TRBJ1-5, with D possibly being TRBD1 (6 bases). There are 17 residues in the CDR3. Trimming cost V 3 bases and J 2 bases, with 17 bases left between them. Looked up from germline, CDR1 is ENHRY and CDR2 is SYGVKD. The CDR3 DNA is TGTGCCATCAGTGAAGTAGGGGGGGCAGGAGGCAATCAGCCCCAGCATTTT. Encoded protein: CAISEVGGAGGNQPQHF.

This clonotype was seen at least ten times. The gene calls are TRBV20-1 and TRBJ2-3; D tentatively reads TRBD1 or TRBD2 (6 bases each). The germline V gene encodes CDR1 DFQATT and CDR2 SNEGSKA (reference sequence). The CDR3 is 17 amino acids. V lost 0 bases to trimming and J lost 6 bases, with 22 bases between them. The CDR3, as DNA: TGCAGTGCTAGAGATGCGGGAAGAGGCCCCACAGGGGATACGCAGTATTTT. Amino acids: CSARDAGRGPTGDTQYF.

This clonotype was detected a few times. This chain joins TRBV5-1 and TRBJ2-5; D not certain. Per germline, CDR1 SGHRS and CDR2 YFSETQ. This CDR3 contains 13 residues. The V end was cut by 3 bases, the J end by 4 bases, with 10 bases between. The CDR3 DNA follows: TGCGCCAGCAGCTCCGACTTATTAGAGACCCAGTACTTC. The encoded protein is CASSSDLLETQYF.

Concerning this clonotype itself: This may stem from a read error, because a much larger clone lies one nucleotide away. The chain carries TRBV29-1 and TRBJ2-3; 8 nucleotides agree with TRBD1. The CDR3 is made up of 14 amino acids. Germline CDR1 SQVTM, CDR2 ANQGSEA. The CDR3 here is CGVASTGGGDTQYF. In DNA form, the CDR3 reads TGCGGCGTTGCAAGTACAGGGGGAGGAGATACGCAGTATTTT.

The V and J genes are TRBV5-4 and TRBJ2-2; 9 bases are shared with TRBD1. Per the germline V gene, CDR1 is SGHNT and CDR2 is YYREEE (reference sequence). J gave up 5 bases and V 8 bases, and 13 bases lay outside the gene matches. The CDR3 consists of 16 residues. The CDR3 nucleotides read TGTGCCAGTACCCCAGGGGGACAGGGTAAAACCGGGGAGCTGTTTTTT. It encodes CASTPGGQGKTGELFF.

This clonotype was seen ten or more times. The genes are TRBV5-1 and TRBJ2-1; D unclear. The germline V and J ends were trimmed by 1 base and 8 bases, with 19 bases remaining between them. The CDR3 has 16 residues. Germline V gene sequence: CDR1 SGHRS, CDR2 YFSETQ. The CDR3 nucleotides are TGCGCCAGCAGCTTGTTTGGTGGCCGTATAGCCGATGAGCAGTTCTTC. Protein product: CASSLFGGRIADEQFF. Filled out from reference TRBV5-1 and TRBJ2-1, the complete variable domain reads KAGVTQTPRYLIKTRGQQVTLSCSPISGHRSVSWYQQTPGQGLQFLFEYFSETQRNKGNFPGRFSGRQFSNSRSEMNVSTLELGDSALYLCASSLFGGRIADEQFFGPGTRLTVL.

This clonotype was counted ten times or more. V is TRBV28 and J is TRBJ1-1; D uncertain. CDR3 length equals 13 residues. Germline V gene sequence: CDR1 MDHEN, CDR2 SYDVKM. With 6 bases removed from V and 1 base from J, the gap between germline ends came to 9 bases. The CDR3 DNA is TGTGCCAGCAGAAACAGAAAGAACACTGAAGCTTTCTTT. This encodes CASRNRKNTEAFF. Together with reference TRBV28 and TRBJ1-1, the CDR3 gives the full variable domain: DVKVTQSSRYLVKRTGEKVFLECVQDMDHENMFWYRQDPGLGLRLIYFSYDVKMKEKGDIPEGYSVSREKKERFSLILESASTNQTSMYLCASRNRKNTEAFFGQGTRLTVV.

This clonotype was seen many times. The chain is built from TRBV14 and TRBJ2-1, with TRBD2 matching over 13 bases. The CDR3 is 20 amino acids. Losses at the gene ends were 0 bases for V and 2 bases for J; bases not matched to a gene: 10. Germline CDR1 SGHDN, CDR2 FVKESK. The CDR3 DNA reads TGTGCCAGCAGCCAAGATTTCGGGACTAGCGGGATCCTCGCCTACAATGAGCAGTTCTTC. Translated: CASSQDFGTSGILAYNEQFF. Complete variable domain (other parts from reference TRBV14 and TRBJ2-1): EAGVTQFPSHSVIEKGQTVTLRCDPISGHDNLYWYRRVMGKEIKFLLHFVKESKQDESGMPNNRFLAERTGGTYSTLKVQPAELEDSGVYFCASSQDFGTSGILAYNEQFFGPGTRLTVL.

With regard to this clonotype: A clone one base away is much larger, so this may be a read error. This chain uses TRBV28 with TRBJ1-1; D not resolved. Germline V gene sequence: CDR1 MDHEN, CDR2 SYDVKM. The CDR3 contains 16 residues. Trimming left V 4 bases short and J 0 bases short, with 15 bases between. As DNA, the CDR3 is TGTGCCAGCAGTTCCCCGTGGCGGCTCATGAACACTGAAGCTTTCTTT. Protein product: CASSSPWRLMNTEAFF.

A note on this clonotype: At one boundary the junction diverges from the germline segment, which might be a read error. This chain links TRBV5-1 with TRBJ2-3; D is uncertain. The CDR3 totals 13 residues. Germline V lookup: CDR1 SGHRS, CDR2 YFSETQ. The DNA for the CDR3 is TGCGCCAGTAGCTTGGCGTTCGGAGATACGCAGTCTTTT. This gives the protein CASSLAFGDTQSF.

This clonotype was recorded many times. The chain carries TRBV9 and TRBJ2-5; D unresolved. This CDR3 contains 14 residues. V lost 0 bases to trimming and J lost 1 base, with 7 bases between them. Germline V gene lookup returns CDR1 SGDLS and CDR2 YYNGEE. The CDR3 sequence is CASSVAPVQETQYF. CDR3 in DNA: TGTGCCAGCAGCGTAGCTCCCGTCCAAGAGACCCAGTACTTC.

This clonotype was recorded many times. The V gene is TRBV28, the J gene TRBJ1-5; a weak D match, TRBD1 (5 bases). The germline V gene has CDR1 MDHEN and CDR2 SYDVKM. This CDR3 has 16 amino acids. V dropped 3 bases and J dropped 3 bases, with 15 bases sitting between them. The CDR3 bases are TGTGCCAGCAGTTTCCGCTCGCAGGGTGACAATCAGCCCCAGCATTTT. Translating gives CASSFRSQGDNQPQHF.

The CDR3 bases are TGTGCCAGCAGTGAAGCGCGCGGGAGGGCGACTGAAGCTTTCTTT. Translated: CASSEARGRATEAFF. V usage is TRBV2 and J usage is TRBJ1-1; D gene ambiguous. The CDR3 extends over 15 amino acids. The V gene lost 0 bases and the J gene lost 5 bases, with 13 bases spanning the gap. Germline V gene data show CDR1 as SNHLY and CDR2 as FYNNEI.

The chain joins TRBV20-1 to TRBJ2-3; 11 bases match TRBD2. Per germline, CDR1 DFQATT and CDR2 SNEGSKA (reference sequence). The length of the CDR3 is 16 residues. Trimming took 0 bases from V and 4 from J; bases not matched to a gene: 6. This CDR3 is CSARDLAGGPADTQYF. The DNA of the CDR3 is TGCAGTGCTAGAGATTTAGCGGGGGGGCCAGCAGATACGCAGTATTTT.